These 10 T cell receptor beta chains were all obtained from the same sample, sequenced in a study of OX40 agonist ivuxolimab in advanced cancers. Profiling relied on immunoSEQ multiplex PCR, and the TCRdb table lists in-frame clones only, not all of them. The sample lists some 9,300 clones; approximately 63% were seen once. The starting material was CD4+ or CD8+ T cells sorted from blood, obtained in a trial of the OX40 agonist ivuxolimab. The source of these receptors is an adult with an advanced solid tumor such as melanoma, head and neck, liver or kidney cancer.

The chain joins TRBV7-9 to TRBJ2-1; D possibly corresponds to TRBD2 (5 bases). There are 13 residues in the CDR3. Germline CDR1 SEHNR, CDR2 FQNEAQ (reference sequence). The V end was cut by 1 base, the J end by 8 bases, with 9 bases between. In DNA, the CDR3 is TGTGCCAGCAGCTTAGATAGAGCGGATGAGCAGTTCTTC. Encoded protein: CASSLDRADEQFF. Looking up the rest from reference TRBV7-9 and TRBJ2-1 gives the full variable domain: DTGVSQNPRHKITKRGQNVTFRCDPISEHNRLYWYRQTLGQGPEFLTYFQNEAQLEKSRLLSDRFSAERPKGSFSTLEIQRTEQGDSAMYLCASSLDRADEQFFGPGTRLTVL.

The chain recombines TRBV27 with TRBJ2-1; maybe TRBD1 (5 bases). Trimming cost V 5 bases and J 7 bases, with 18 bases left between them. This CDR3 spans 15 amino acids. Germline V CDR1 and CDR2: MNHEY, SMNVEV (reference sequence). The CDR3 DNA reads as TGTGCCAGCAGTCATAGACAGACGGGTGGGAATGAGCAGTTCTTC. It yields the protein CASSHRQTGGNEQFF.

The chain uses TRBV11-2 and TRBJ2-2; 14 nucleotides match TRBD2. Losses at the gene ends were 5 bases for V and 5 bases for J; bases not matched to a gene: 7. Germline values: CDR1 SGHAT, CDR2 FQNNGV. CDR3 length: 17 residues. DNA for the CDR3: TGTGCCAGCAGCCCGGGACTAGCGGGAGTCAGGACCGGGGAGCTGTTTTTT. It codes for CASSPGLAGVRTGELFF. Full variable domain (rest looked up from reference TRBV11-2 and TRBJ2-2): EAGVAQSPRYKIIEKRQSVAFWCNPISGHATLYWYQQILGQGPKLLIQFQNNGVVDDSQLPKDRFSAERLKGVDSTLKIQPAKLEDSAVYLCASSPGLAGVRTGELFFGEGSRLTVL.

This clone occurred a few times. The rearrangement joins TRBV4-1 to TRBJ1-5, with a weak D call TRBD1 (6 bases). The germline CDR1 and CDR2 sequences are MGHRA and YSYEKL. Trimming cost V 0 bases and J 5 bases, with 20 bases left between them. The CDR3 extends over 18 amino acids. Here the CDR3 reads CASSQDILDEGGYQPQHF. As DNA, the CDR3 is TGCGCCAGCAGCCAAGATATCCTGGATGAGGGGGGTTATCAGCCCCAGCATTTT.

The genes are TRBV29-1 and TRBJ1-2; the D gene is possibly TRBD1 (6 bases). Germline loops: CDR1 SQVTM, CDR2 ANQGSEA. V was trimmed by 4 bases and J by 3 bases, leaving 12 bases between them. The CDR3 spans 13 residues. CDR3 coding DNA: TGCAGCGTTGGGGGGCGTAGTGACTATGGCTACACCTTC. This encodes CSVGGRSDYGYTF.

J is TRBJ2-1 and V is TRBV5-6; D is undetermined. Per germline, CDR1 SGHDT and CDR2 YYEEEE. V lost 4 bases to trimming and J lost 14 bases, with 16 bases between them. There are 12 residues in the CDR3. The DNA for the CDR3 is TGTGCCAGCAGCAATCGGGCTCATTGGGAGTTCTTC. Protein: CASSNRAHWEFF.

The rearrangement uses TRBV11-3 and TRBJ2-1; D may be TRBD2 (5 bases). V lost 5 bases and J 4 bases, leaving 12 bases between the germline ends. The CDR3 extends over 14 amino acids. Germline V lookup: CDR1 SGHNT, CDR2 YENEEA. The CDR3 DNA is TGTGCCAGCAGCCCTCGGGGTGCTTACAATGAGCAGTTCTTC. Translating it yields CASSPRGAYNEQFF.

The chain combines TRBV13 with TRBJ2-7; 10 positions match TRBD2. The CDR3 sequence is 14 residues long. V dropped 5 bases and J dropped 2; count of bases not matched to a gene: 3. Germline CDR1 reads PRHDT; CDR2 reads FYEKMQ (reference sequence). In nucleotides, the CDR3 is TGTGCCAGCAGCACGGGACTAGCGACCTACGAGCAGTACTTC. Its translation is CASSTGLATYEQYF.

This clone was seen a few times. The chain carries TRBV7-2 and TRBJ1-5; the D gene is possibly TRBD1 (6 bases). The CDR3 sequence is 17 residues long. Per germline, CDR1 SGHTA and CDR2 FQGNSA. V was cut by 5 bases and J by 3 bases, with 20 bases left in between. The CDR3 nucleotides are TGTGCCAGCAGCCCGGGACATTTAGGGGTAGTCAATCAGCCCCAGCATTTT. Its protein product is CASSPGHLGVVNQPQHF.

J is TRBJ1-5 and V is TRBV7-6, with D uncertain. This CDR3 is 14 amino acids long. The V end lost 0 bases, the J end lost 7 bases, and 10 bases lay between the germline ends. CDR1 is SGHVS and CDR2 is FNYEAQ in the germline V gene. The CDR3 loop is CASSLAGKHQPQHF. In nucleotides, the CDR3 is TGTGCCAGCAGCTTAGCCGGGAAACACCAGCCCCAGCATTTT. The full variable domain, rest sourced from reference TRBV7-6 and TRBJ1-5, is GAGVSQSPRYKVTKRGQDVALRCDPISGHVSLYWYRQALGQGPEFLTYFNYEAQQDKSGLPNDRFSAERPEGSISTLTIQRTEQRDSAMYRCASSLAGKHQPQHFGDGTRLSIL.